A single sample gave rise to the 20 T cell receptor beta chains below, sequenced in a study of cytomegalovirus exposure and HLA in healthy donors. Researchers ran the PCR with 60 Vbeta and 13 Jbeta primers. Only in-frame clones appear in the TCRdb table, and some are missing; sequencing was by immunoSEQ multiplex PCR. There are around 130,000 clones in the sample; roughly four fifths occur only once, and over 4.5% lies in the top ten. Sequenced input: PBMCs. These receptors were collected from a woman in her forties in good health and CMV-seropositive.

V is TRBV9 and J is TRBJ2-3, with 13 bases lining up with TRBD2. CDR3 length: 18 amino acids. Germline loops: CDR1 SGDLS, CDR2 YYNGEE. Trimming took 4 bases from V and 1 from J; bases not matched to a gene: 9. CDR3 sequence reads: CASSWTSGSGYGTDTQYF. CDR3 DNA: TGTGCCAGCAGCTGGACTAGCGGGAGTGGTTACGGCACAGATACGCAGTATTTT.

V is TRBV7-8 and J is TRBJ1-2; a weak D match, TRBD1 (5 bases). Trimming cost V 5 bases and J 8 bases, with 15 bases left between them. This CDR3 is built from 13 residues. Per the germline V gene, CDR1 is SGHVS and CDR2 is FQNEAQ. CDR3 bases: TGTGCCAGCAGCCCTAGTGGGGCGGGGGGCTACACCTTC. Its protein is CASSPSGAGGYTF.

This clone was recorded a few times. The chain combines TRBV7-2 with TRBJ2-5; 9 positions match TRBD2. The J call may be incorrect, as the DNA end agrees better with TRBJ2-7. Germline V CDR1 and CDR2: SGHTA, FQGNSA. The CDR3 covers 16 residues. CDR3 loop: CASSSAPTSGPYEQYF. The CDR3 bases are TGTGCCAGCAGCTCCGCCCCAACTAGCGGGCCCTACGAGCAGTACTTC.

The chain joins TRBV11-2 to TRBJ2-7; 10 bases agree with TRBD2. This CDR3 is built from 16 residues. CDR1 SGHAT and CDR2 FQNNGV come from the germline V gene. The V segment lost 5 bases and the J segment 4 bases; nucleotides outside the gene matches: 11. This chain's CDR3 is CASSHVGSGRVYEQYF. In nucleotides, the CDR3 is TGTGCCAGCAGCCATGTGGGCAGCGGGAGGGTTTACGAGCAGTACTTC.

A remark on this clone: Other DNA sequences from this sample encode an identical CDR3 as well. The CDR3 sequence is CASSLVASGNNEQFF. CDR3 in DNA: TGTGCCAGCAGCTTGGTAGCTAGCGGTAACAATGAGCAGTTCTTC. The chain recombines TRBV5-6 with TRBJ2-1; 7 bases map to TRBD2. The CDR3 is 15 amino acids. Germline V gives CDR1 SGHDT, CDR2 YYEEEE. J lost 5 bases, V lost 0 bases, and 5 bases had no gene match. Based on the CDR3 plus reference TRBV5-6 and TRBJ2-1, the full variable domain is DAGVTQSPTHLIKTRGQQVTLRCSPKSGHDTVSWYQQALGQGPQFIFQYYEEEERQRGNFPDRFSGHQFPNYSSELNVNALLLGDSALYLCASSLVASGNNEQFFGPGTRLTVL.

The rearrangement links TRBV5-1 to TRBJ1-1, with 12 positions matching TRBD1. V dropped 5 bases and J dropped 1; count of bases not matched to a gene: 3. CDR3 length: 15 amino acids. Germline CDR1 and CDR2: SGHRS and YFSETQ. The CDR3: CASSGTGGGNTEAFF. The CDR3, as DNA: TGCGCCAGCAGTGGGACAGGGGGCGGGAACACTGAAGCTTTCTTT.

In DNA, the CDR3 is TGTGCCAGCAGTGTTCCAGCCTACGAGCAGTACTTC. Translation gives CASSVPAYEQYF. The rearrangement links TRBV6-1 to TRBJ2-7; no clear D gene. Germline CDR1 is MNHNS and CDR2 is SASEGT. The CDR3 runs 12 residues. The V and J ends lost 4 bases and 2 bases respectively, with 6 bases between them.

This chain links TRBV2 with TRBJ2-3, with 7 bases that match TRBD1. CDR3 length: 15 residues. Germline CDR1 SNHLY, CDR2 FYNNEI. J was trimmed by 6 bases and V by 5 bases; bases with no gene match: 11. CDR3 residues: CASSFRDRASDTQYF. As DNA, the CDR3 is TGTGCCAGCAGTTTCCGGGACAGAGCATCGGATACGCAGTATTTT.

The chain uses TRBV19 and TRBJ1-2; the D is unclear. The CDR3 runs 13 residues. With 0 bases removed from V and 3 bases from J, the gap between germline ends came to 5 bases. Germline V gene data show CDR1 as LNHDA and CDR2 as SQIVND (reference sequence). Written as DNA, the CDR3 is TGTGCCAGTAGTATAGATCGGGACTATGGCTACACCTTC. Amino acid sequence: CASSIDRDYGYTF.

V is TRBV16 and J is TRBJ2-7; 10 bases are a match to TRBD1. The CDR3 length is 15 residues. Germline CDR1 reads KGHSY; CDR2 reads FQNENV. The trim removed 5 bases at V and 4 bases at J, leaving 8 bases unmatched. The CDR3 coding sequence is TGTGCCAGCAGCACCCGACAGGGGGCGAAATACGAGCAGTACTTC. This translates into CASSTRQGAKYEQYF.

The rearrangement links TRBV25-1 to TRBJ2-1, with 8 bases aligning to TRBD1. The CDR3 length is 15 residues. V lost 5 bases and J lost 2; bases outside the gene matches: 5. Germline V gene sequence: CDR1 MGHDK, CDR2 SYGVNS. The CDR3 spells CASSQFRGPYNEQFF. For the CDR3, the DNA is TGTGCCAGCAGTCAATTCAGGGGGCCCTACAATGAGCAGTTCTTC.

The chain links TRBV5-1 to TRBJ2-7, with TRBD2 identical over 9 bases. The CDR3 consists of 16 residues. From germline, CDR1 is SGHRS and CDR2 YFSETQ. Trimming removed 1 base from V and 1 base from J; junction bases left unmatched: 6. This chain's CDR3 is CASSLSLSGGSYEQYF. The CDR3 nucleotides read TGCGCCAGCAGCTTGTCCTTAAGCGGGGGGTCCTACGAGCAGTACTTC.

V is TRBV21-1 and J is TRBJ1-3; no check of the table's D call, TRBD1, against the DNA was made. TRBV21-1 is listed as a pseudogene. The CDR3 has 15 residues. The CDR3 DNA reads TGTGCCAGCAGCAAAGTCCCCAGCTCTGGAAACACCATATATTTT. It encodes CASSKVPSSGNTIYF.

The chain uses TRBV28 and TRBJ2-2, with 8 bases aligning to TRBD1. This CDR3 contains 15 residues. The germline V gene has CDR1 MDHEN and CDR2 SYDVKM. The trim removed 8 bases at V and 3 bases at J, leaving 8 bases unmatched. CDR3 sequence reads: CASRTGGGYTGELFF. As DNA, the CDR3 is TGTGCCAGCCGTACAGGGGGAGGTTACACCGGGGAGCTGTTTTTT.

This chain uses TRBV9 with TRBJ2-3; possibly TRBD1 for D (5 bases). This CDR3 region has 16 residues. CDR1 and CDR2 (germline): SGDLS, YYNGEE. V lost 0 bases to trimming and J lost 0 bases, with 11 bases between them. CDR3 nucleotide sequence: TGTGCCAGCAGCGTAGCGATCTACAGGAGCACAGATACGCAGTATTTT. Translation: CASSVAIYRSTDTQYF.

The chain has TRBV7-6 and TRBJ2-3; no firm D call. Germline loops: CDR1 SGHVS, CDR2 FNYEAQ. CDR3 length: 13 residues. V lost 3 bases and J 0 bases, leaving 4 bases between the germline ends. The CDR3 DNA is TGTGCCAGCAGCTTTGCGAGCACAGATACGCAGTATTTT. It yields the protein CASSFASTDTQYF.

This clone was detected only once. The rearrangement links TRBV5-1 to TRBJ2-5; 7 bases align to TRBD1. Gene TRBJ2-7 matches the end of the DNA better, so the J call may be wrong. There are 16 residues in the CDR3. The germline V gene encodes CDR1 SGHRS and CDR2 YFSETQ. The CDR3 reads CASSSAIPGQRYEQYF. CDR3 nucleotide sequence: TGCGCCAGCAGCTCAGCGATTCCGGGACAGAGATACGAGCAGTACTTC.

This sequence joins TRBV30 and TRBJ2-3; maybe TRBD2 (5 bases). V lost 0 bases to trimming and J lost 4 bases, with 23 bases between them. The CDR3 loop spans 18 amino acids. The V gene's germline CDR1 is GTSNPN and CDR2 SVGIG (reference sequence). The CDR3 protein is CAWSVAKTGIRNADTQYF. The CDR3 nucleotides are TGTGCCTGGAGTGTAGCGAAGACCGGGATTCGGAACGCAGATACGCAGTATTTT.

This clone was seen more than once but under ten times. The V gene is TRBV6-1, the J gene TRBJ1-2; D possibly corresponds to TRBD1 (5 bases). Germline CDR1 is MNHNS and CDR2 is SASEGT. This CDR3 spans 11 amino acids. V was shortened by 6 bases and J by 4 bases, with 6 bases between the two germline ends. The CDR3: CASRGPYGYTF. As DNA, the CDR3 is TGTGCCAGCAGGGGGCCCTATGGCTACACCTTC.

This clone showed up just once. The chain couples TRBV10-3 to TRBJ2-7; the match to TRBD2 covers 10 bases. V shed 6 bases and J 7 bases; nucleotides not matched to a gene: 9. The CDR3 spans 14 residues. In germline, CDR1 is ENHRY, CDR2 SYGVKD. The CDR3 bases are TGTGCCATCAGATCTAGCGGGAGAGAGGGTGAGCAGTACTTC. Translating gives CAIRSSGREGEQYF.